The 27 T cell receptor beta chains presented below share a single source sample, sequenced in a study of vaccination and CD4 T cells after COVID-19. Sample treatment: roughly 10-day PBMC culture with coronavirus spike peptide pools or control peptides (ViraFEST assay). CD4+ T-cell collection from the unexposed donor predated the COVID-19 pandemic (2011-2018). These receptors' antigens are unknown. Cultured CD4+ T cells had their DNA profiled by the Oncomine TCR Beta short-read assay. Each CDR3 protein is one row after TCRdb ran MiXCR on the PCR reads. The profile covers several thousand distinct CDR3 sequences, with around two fifths appearing a single time and around two fifths taken by the ten largest. Sequenced material: CD4+ T cells from blood, cultured in vitro. These receptors all stem from a human donor in good health.

The V call is TRBV10-3, the J call TRBJ2-1; the D gene could be TRBD1 or TRBD2 (5 bases each). Deletions cut 4 bases from V and 7 bases from J, with 14 bases between. The CDR3 totals 14 residues. CDR1 and CDR2 (germline): ENHRY, SYGVKD. CDR3 DNA sequence: TGTGCCATCAGTGCCGTACTAGGGGCGAATGAGCAGTTCTTC. Translating it yields CAISAVLGANEQFF.

J is TRBJ1-1 and V is TRBV25-1, with D uncertain. Germline loops: CDR1 MGHDK, CDR2 SYGVNS. V was shortened by 3 bases and J by 5 bases, with 13 bases between the two germline ends. This CDR3 has 14 residues. The CDR3 sequence: CASSDLAPKTEAFF. In DNA, the CDR3 is TGTGCCAGCAGTGATCTGGCCCCGAAGACTGAAGCTTTCTTT.

The chain uses TRBV4-2 and TRBJ1-2; D may be TRBD1 (6 bases). The V gene's germline CDR1 is LGHNA and CDR2 YNFKEQ. The length of the CDR3 is 17 residues. V was shortened by 4 bases and J by 8 bases, with 26 bases between the two germline ends. The CDR3 region is CASSLFLRNRAQIGYTF. DNA for the CDR3: TGTGCCAGCAGCCTTTTCCTTCGGAACAGGGCACAAATAGGCTACACCTTC.

This clonotype was picked up a small number of times. The chain recombines TRBV7-3 with TRBJ1-6, with D uncertain. This CDR3 has 14 residues. Germline CDR1 and CDR2: SGHTA and FQGTGA. Trimming shortened V by 2 bases and J by 8 bases, and 10 bases separated the two germline ends. The CDR3 DNA is TGTGCCAGCAGCTTACAGCAGAATTATTCACCCCTCCACTTT. This gives the protein CASSLQQNYSPLHF. Full variable domain (missing parts from reference TRBV7-3 and TRBJ1-6): GAGVSQTPSNKVTEKGKYVELRCDPISGHTALYWYRQSLGQGPEFLIYFQGTGAADDSGLPNDRFFAVRPEGSVSTLKIQRTERGDSAVYLCASSLQQNYSPLHFGNGTRLTVT.

This clonotype showed up just a few times. V and J are TRBV30 and TRBJ1-2, with 7 bases identical to TRBD1. The germline CDR1 and CDR2 sequences are GTSNPN and SVGIG (reference sequence). The CDR3 has 17 amino acids. V lost 0 bases to trimming and J lost 6 bases; unmatched junction nucleotides: 16. The CDR3 DNA reads TGTGCCTGGAGTGTATCGTCCTTCGTGACAGGGAGCAATGGCTACACCTTC. This gives the protein CAWSVSSFVTGSNGYTF.

V is TRBV12-3 or TRBV12-4 and J is TRBJ1-1; the D is unclear. Trimming removed 0 bases at V and 11 bases at J, with 10 bases between. This CDR3 spans 12 amino acids. CDR3 nucleotides: TGTGCCAGCAGTTTAGCACGCCTGGGGGCTTTCTTT. Translating it yields CASSLARLGAFF.

V usage is TRBV2 and J usage is TRBJ1-5; no firm D call. Germline V gives CDR1 SNHLY, CDR2 FYNNEI. The CDR3 sequence is 15 residues long. V was clipped by 0 bases and J by 2 bases, with 8 bases between them. Here the CDR3 DNA reads TGTGCCAGCAGTGAAGCGACTCAGGGCAATCAGCCCCAGCATTTT. The encoded protein is CASSEATQGNQPQHF.

Sample share makes this clonotype medium-sized. The genes are TRBV9 and TRBJ1-2, with 7 bases fitting TRBD1. Germline loops: CDR1 SGDLS, CDR2 YYNGEE. The junction had 3 bases not matched to a gene; V was cut back by 4 bases and J by 0 bases. The CDR3 has 14 residues. The CDR3 bases are TGTGCCAGCAGCCGGGACAGATCTAACTATGGCTACACCTTC. Protein sequence: CASSRDRSNYGYTF.

This clonotype is medium-sized in the sample. The chain uses TRBV6-1 and TRBJ1-1, with D possibly being TRBD1 (6 bases). The length of the CDR3 is 16 residues. Trimming took off 2 bases at V and 1 base at J, with 14 bases between the two ends. The V gene's germline CDR1 is MNHNS and CDR2 SASEGT. This CDR3 reads CASSEMNGGPNTEAFF. CDR3 nucleotides: TGTGCCAGCAGTGAAATGAATGGGGGCCCGAACACTGAAGCTTTCTTT.

The V and J genes are TRBV5-8 and TRBJ2-5; perhaps D is TRBD1 or TRBD2 (5 bases each). The CDR3 has 14 residues. Per germline, CDR1 SGHTS and CDR2 YDEGEE. V was shortened by 0 bases and J by 7 bases, with 13 bases between the two germline ends. This CDR3 is CASSLGGPRGTQYF. CDR3 sequence (DNA): TGTGCCAGCAGCTTGGGAGGGCCAAGGGGGACCCAGTACTTC.

This clonotype has more than one count but fewer than ten. This chain links TRBV20-1 with TRBJ2-5; TRBD1 aligns across 7 bases. CDR3 length: 11 residues. With 6 bases clipped from V and 2 bases from J, the junction kept 0 bases outside the gene matches. From germline, CDR1 is DFQATT and CDR2 SNEGSKA (reference sequence). The CDR3 here is CSAGQQETQYF. The DNA of the CDR3 is TGCAGTGCGGGACAGCAAGAGACCCAGTACTTC.

Only a few counts were recorded for this clonotype. The chain is built from TRBV2 and TRBJ1-1; D call uncertain. Germline V CDR1 and CDR2: SNHLY, FYNNEI. V lost 4 bases to trimming and J lost 3 bases, with 9 bases between them. The length of the CDR3 is 13 residues. The CDR3 is CASSALGDTEAFF. The CDR3 DNA reads TGTGCCAGCAGTGCACTTGGGGACACTGAAGCTTTCTTT.

There are a few counts of this clonotype. The rearrangement joins TRBV30 to TRBJ1-1; no clear D. The CDR3 covers 11 residues. The V gene lost 2 bases and the J gene lost 4 bases, with 5 bases spanning the gap. The V gene's germline CDR1 is GTSNPN and CDR2 SVGIG (reference sequence). CDR3 loop: CAWSSRTEAFF. In DNA form, the CDR3 reads TGTGCCTGGAGTTCGCGCACTGAAGCTTTCTTT.

This clonotype has only one observation. The chain uses TRBV6-1 and TRBJ2-7; D may be TRBD2 (6 bases). This CDR3 comprises 13 residues. Trimming pared 6 bases from V and 0 bases from J, leaving 9 bases between. Looked up from germline, CDR1 is MNHNS and CDR2 is SASEGT. The CDR3, as DNA: TGTGCCAGCAGCAGGGAGGTCTCCTACGAGCAGTACTTC. Protein sequence: CASSREVSYEQYF.

This clonotype showed up just a few times. J is TRBJ1-5 and V is TRBV2; maybe TRBD1 (5 bases). V was shortened by 8 bases and J by 7 bases, with 15 bases between the two germline ends. The CDR3 length is 13 residues. Germline lookup yields CDR1 SNHLY and CDR2 FYNNEI. CDR3 DNA: TGTGCCAGCTTGGCAGGGCCTCTGCAGCCCCAGCATTTT. Protein: CASLAGPLQPQHF.

This clonotype appeared once. This sequence joins TRBV19 and TRBJ1-2; possible D gene TRBD1, 6 bases. Germline CDR1 is LNHDA and CDR2 is SQIVND (reference sequence). This CDR3 contains 13 residues. With 7 bases removed from V and 6 bases from J, the gap between germline ends came to 15 bases. This chain's CDR3 is CASTRRDIDGYTF. CDR3 bases: TGTGCCAGTACTAGGAGGGACATAGATGGCTACACCTTC.

This chain joins TRBV9 and TRBJ2-1, with TRBD2 matching over 11 bases. The germline V gene encodes CDR1 SGDLS and CDR2 YYNGEE. Trimming at V came to 0 bases and at J to 7 bases, leaving 6 bases not matched to a gene. CDR3 length: 16 residues. For the CDR3, the DNA is TGTGCCAGCAGCGTAGTAGCATTAGCGGGGGGGAATGAGCAGTTCTTC. Its protein is CASSVVALAGGNEQFF.

The chain links TRBV4-2 to TRBJ2-2; D may be TRBD1 (6 bases). Trimming removed 4 bases at V and 3 bases at J, with 15 bases between. Germline loops: CDR1 LGHNA, CDR2 YNFKEQ. The CDR3 runs 16 residues. Here the CDR3 reads CASSRGYPGDTGELFF. The CDR3 DNA is TGTGCCAGCAGCCGGGGATATCCAGGGGACACCGGGGAGCTGTTTTTT.

The gene calls are TRBV12-3 or TRBV12-4 and TRBJ1-1, with a weak D call TRBD1 (5 bases). The CDR3 contains 16 residues. Trimming removed 7 bases from V and 4 bases from J, with 22 bases in between. The CDR3 DNA is TGTGCCAGCACCCCGGGGGTTTGGACGGGGGGCACTGAAGCTTTCTTT. It codes for CASTPGVWTGGTEAFF.

The rearrangement uses TRBV9 and TRBJ1-2; unclear D gene. Trimming left V 1 base short and J 2 bases short, with 6 bases between. The CDR3 covers 13 residues. Germline V gives CDR1 SGDLS, CDR2 YYNGEE. The DNA of the CDR3 is TGTGCCAGCAGCGTAAAGATAAACTATGGCTACACCTTC. It yields the protein CASSVKINYGYTF.

The chain uses TRBV10-3 and TRBJ2-7; D is uncertain. The CDR3 spans 12 residues. Per the germline V gene, CDR1 is ENHRY and CDR2 is SYGVKD. The V end was cut by 0 bases, the J end by 4 bases, with 4 bases between. The CDR3 DNA reads as TGTGCCATCAGTGAGTCAAATTACGAGCAGTACTTC. Protein product: CAISESNYEQYF.

V and J are TRBV12-3 or TRBV12-4 and TRBJ2-1, with D uncertain. CDR3 length equals 12 residues. V was pared by 3 bases and J by 6 bases, with 6 bases between. The CDR3 region is CASSLQVNEQFF. CDR3 nucleotide sequence: TGTGCCAGCAGTTTGCAGGTCAATGAGCAGTTCTTC.

This chain links TRBV2 with TRBJ2-1, with TRBD2 matching 13 bases. Germline CDR1 is SNHLY and CDR2 is FYNNEI. J was trimmed by 6 bases and V by 8 bases; bases with no gene match: 4. The CDR3 totals 14 residues. In DNA form, the CDR3 reads TGTGCCAGCGCCACTAGCGGGGGGGCCAATGAGCAGTTCTTC. It translates to CASATSGGANEQFF.

The chain couples TRBV20-1 to TRBJ1-2; 7 positions agree with TRBD1. Germline V gives CDR1 DFQATT, CDR2 SNEGSKA (reference sequence). The CDR3 runs to 18 residues. V lost 0 bases, J lost 5 bases, and 18 bases stayed unmatched. The chain's CDR3 is CSARDLGAGGYTGYGYTF. The CDR3 nucleotides read TGCAGTGCTAGAGATTTGGGCGCAGGGGGTTATACGGGTTATGGCTACACCTTC.

V gene TRBV28 combines with J gene TRBJ2-7; D might be TRBD1 or TRBD2, each matching 5 bases. CDR3 length: 13 residues. Per the germline V gene, CDR1 is MDHEN and CDR2 is SYDVKM. The germline V and J ends were trimmed by 6 bases and 2 bases, with 11 bases remaining between them. The DNA of the CDR3 is TGTGCCAGCAGCGGGACGGATACCTACGAGCAGTACTTC. This translates into CASSGTDTYEQYF.

The rearrangement links TRBV27 to TRBJ1-1; a weak D match, TRBD1 (5 bases). The CDR3 consists of 14 residues. The germline V and J ends were trimmed by 4 bases and 0 bases, with 9 bases remaining between them. Germline assignment: CDR1 MNHEY and CDR2 SMNVEV (reference sequence). CDR3 loop: CASSSRTLNTEAFF. CDR3 DNA: TGTGCCAGCAGTTCTAGGACACTGAACACTGAAGCTTTCTTT.

CDR3 DNA sequence: TGCAGTGCTAGGCGCGAATCCTACAATGAGCAGTTCTTC. It yields the protein CSARRESYNEQFF. The genes are TRBV20-1 and TRBJ2-1, with D unclear. V lost 3 bases and J 1 base, leaving 7 bases between the germline ends. Per germline, CDR1 DFQATT and CDR2 SNEGSKA (reference sequence). The CDR3 has 13 residues.